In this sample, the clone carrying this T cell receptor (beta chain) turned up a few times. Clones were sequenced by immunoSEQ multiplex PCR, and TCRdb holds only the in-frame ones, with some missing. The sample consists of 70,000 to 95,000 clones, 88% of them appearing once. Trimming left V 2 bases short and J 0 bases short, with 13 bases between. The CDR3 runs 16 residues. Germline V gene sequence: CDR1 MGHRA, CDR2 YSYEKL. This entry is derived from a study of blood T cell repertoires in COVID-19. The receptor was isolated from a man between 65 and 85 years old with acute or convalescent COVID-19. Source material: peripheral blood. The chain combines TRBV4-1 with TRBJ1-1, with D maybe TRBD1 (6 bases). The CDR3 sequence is CASSQLNRDMNTEAFF. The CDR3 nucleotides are TGCGCCAGCAGCCAACTGAACAGGGACATGAACACTGAAGCTTTCTTT.